The T cell receptor beta chain under discussion was sequenced for a study of blood T cell repertoires in COVID-19. For the study at large: The United States, Italy and Spain supplied acute and convalescent COVID-19 samples.

As handled by the study authors: Counts of nucleated cells, estimated from reference gene primer amplification, were obtained. Sequencing used immunoSEQ multiplex PCR; TCRdb keeps in-frame clones, though not all of them. Clone size and V and J calls were adopted from that table, with D and trimming inferred from the DNA. The sample comprises under 150,000 clones, around four fifths of which are singletons, and approximately 5.8% rests with the top ten. The CDR3 is 15 amino acids. CDR1 and CDR2 (germline): SGHAT, FQNNGV. V was trimmed by 2 bases and J by 5 bases, leaving 12 bases between them. The TCR comes from a man at least 80 years old with active or convalescent COVID-19. Material for sequencing was peripheral blood. The rearrangement links TRBV11-2 to TRBJ2-2; D is uncertain. The CDR3 bases are TGTGCCAGCAGCTTAAGGCCATCCGGGACCGGGGAGCTGTTTTTT. Encoded protein: CASSLRPSGTGELFF.